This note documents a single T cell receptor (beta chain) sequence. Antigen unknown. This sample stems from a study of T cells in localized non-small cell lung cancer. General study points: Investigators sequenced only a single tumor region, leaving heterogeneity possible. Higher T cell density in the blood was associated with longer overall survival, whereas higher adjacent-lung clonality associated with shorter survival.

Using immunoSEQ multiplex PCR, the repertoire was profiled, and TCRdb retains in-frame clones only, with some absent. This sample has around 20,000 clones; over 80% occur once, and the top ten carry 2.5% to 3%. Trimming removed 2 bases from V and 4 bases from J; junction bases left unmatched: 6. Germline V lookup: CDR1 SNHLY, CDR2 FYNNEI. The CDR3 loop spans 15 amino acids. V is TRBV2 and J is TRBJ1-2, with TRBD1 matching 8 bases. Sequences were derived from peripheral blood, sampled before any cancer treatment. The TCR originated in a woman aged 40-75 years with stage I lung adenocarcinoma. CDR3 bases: TGTGCCAGCAGTGAAAGCGGACAGGGCGGCTATGGCTACACCTTC. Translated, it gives CASSESGQGGYGYTF.